These 9 T cell receptor beta chains originate from one sample sequenced in a study of blood T cells in healthy people across ages. A second PCR, run for about 6 to 11 cycles, used a sample-barcoded 5' primer plus a J-beta primer mix. MiXCR, run by TCRdb on the 5' RACE reads, gives a single entry per CDR3 protein. This sample has over 1,500,000 distinct CDR3 sequences, with approximately 39% found just once. Sequencing was carried out using blood. These receptors were taken from a human donor in good health.

This clonotype was seen a few times. The V gene is TRBV4-1, the J gene TRBJ2-7, with a tentative D call TRBD1 (5 bases). Germline CDR1 reads MGHRA; CDR2 reads YSYEKL. Trimming removed 0 bases from V and 3 bases from J, with 15 bases in between. This CDR3 has 16 amino acids. The CDR3 is CASSQDPDILYYEQYF. The CDR3 DNA reads as TGCGCCAGCAGCCAAGACCCGGACATTCTTTACTACGAGCAGTACTTC.

As regards this clonotype: One junction end does not reproduce the germline sequence, and a read error may be involved. The chain uses TRBV7-9 and TRBJ2-1; 8 bases align to TRBD1. Germline V gives CDR1 SEHNR, CDR2 FQNEAQ (reference sequence). This CDR3 comprises 15 residues. CDR3 in amino acids: CTSSLPLGQDNEQFF. The CDR3 DNA follows: TGTACCAGCAGCTTGCCCCTGGGACAGGACAATGAGCAGTTCTTC.

The V call is TRBV7-8, the J call TRBJ2-7, with 8 bases that match TRBD2. The closer fit of TRBJ2-5 to the DNA end suggests the J call may be wrong. The germline V gene has CDR1 SGHVS and CDR2 FQNEAQ. The CDR3 is made up of 17 amino acids. The CDR3 DNA sequence: TGTGCCAGCAGCTTAGCGCCAAAGGGTAGCGGGGAGGAGACCCAGTACTTC. This gives the protein CASSLAPKGSGEETQYF.

This clonotype was counted between two and nine times. The CDR3 loop is CASSNPPHGYTF. CDR3 bases: TGTGCCAGCAGCAACCCCCCCCATGGCTACACCTTC. The V call is TRBV28, the J call TRBJ1-2; D is unresolved. The length of the CDR3 is 12 residues. Per germline, CDR1 MDHEN and CDR2 SYDVKM. Trimming removed 6 bases at V and 6 bases at J, with 11 bases between.

The chain employs TRBV28 and TRBJ1-2; 8 nucleotides line up with TRBD1. This CDR3 is built from 14 residues. From germline, CDR1 is MDHEN and CDR2 SYDVKM. V lost 8 bases to trimming and J lost 5 bases; unmatched junction nucleotides: 10. DNA for the CDR3: TGTGCCAGCGGTACTACAGGGGGGGGTTATGGCTACACCTTC. Encoded protein: CASGTTGGGYGYTF.

The chain employs TRBV9 and TRBJ2-3; 8 bases fit TRBD2. This CDR3 is built from 14 residues. The V segment lost 2 bases and the J segment 6 bases; nucleotides outside the gene matches: 5. Germline CDR1 reads SGDLS; CDR2 reads YYNGEE. The CDR3 loop is CASSVSGGRDTQYF. Written as DNA, the CDR3 is TGTGCCAGCAGCGTTTCGGGGGGGCGTGATACGCAGTATTTT.

This clonotype appeared a few times. The chain has TRBV12-3 or TRBV12-4 and TRBJ2-7, with D uncertain. V lost 7 bases and J lost 3, with 13 bases in between. The CDR3 spans 13 residues. For the CDR3, the DNA is TGTGCCAGCACCAGACGGGTAGGCTACGAGCAGTACTTC. Translated: CASTRRVGYEQYF.

This clonotype was observed a few times. This chain uses TRBV9 with TRBJ2-7; 11 positions match TRBD2. Per the germline V gene, CDR1 is SGDLS and CDR2 is YYNGEE. After removal of 0 bases from V and 0 bases from J, the junction contained 14 bases not matched to a gene. CDR3 length equals 20 residues. CDR3: CASSVAWVRLAGTSSYEQYF. The DNA of the CDR3 is TGTGCCAGCAGCGTAGCATGGGTACGACTAGCGGGGACCAGCTCCTACGAGCAGTACTTC.

This clonotype was observed a handful of times. Written as DNA, the CDR3 is TGTGCCAGCATGGGGAGCGTTAGCTCCTACAATGAGCAGTTCTTC. Its protein is CASMGSVSSYNEQFF. The chain has TRBV7-9 and TRBJ2-1, with D possibly TRBD2 on 5 matching bases. Trimming pared 7 bases from V and 0 bases from J, leaving 13 bases between. Germline CDR1 is SEHNR and CDR2 is FQNEAQ (reference sequence). This CDR3 region has 15 residues.